These T cell receptor beta chains were read from a single sample in a study of identical twins. A single record per CDR3 protein comes from TCRdb applying MiXCR to the 5' RACE reads. The table has 350,000 to 600,000 distinct CDR3 sequences, 14% seen once. These same records also appear under a second study, on yellow fever vaccine responses in identical twins.

The sequencing sample was made of CD4+ T cells sorted from blood. The receptor source for this set is a woman aged 18-30 years in good health. Each CDR3 is given with its conserved first and last residue.

V	J	CDR3
TRBV6-8	TRBJ2-1	CASSLTRTSGREQFF
TRBV12-3/TRBV12-4	TRBJ1-1	CASRLTGGANTEAFF
TRBV27	TRBJ1-6	CASSFRGDNSPLHF
TRBV6-1	TRBJ2-1	CATGDRNYNEQFF
TRBV6-1	TRBJ2-2	CAWGPTGELFF
TRBV7-2	TRBJ2-4	CASSRGGLAVAKNIQYF
TRBV11-2	TRBJ2-3	CASSSRHVGGTDTQYF
TRBV12-3/TRBV12-4	TRBJ2-5	CASTGTSGGAEKTQYF
TRBV12-3/TRBV12-4	TRBJ1-5	CASSSKGSNQPQHF
TRBV12-3/TRBV12-4	TRBJ2-3	CASSLMRGLGTQYF
TRBV12-3/TRBV12-4	TRBJ2-1	CASSLNRGTPSEQFF
TRBV28	TRBJ2-2	CASSYLRGGTSGELFF
TRBV4-1	TRBJ2-3	CASSQVQTDTQYF
TRBV4-3	TRBJ2-1	CASSQDVGVGYNEQFF
TRBV5-1	TRBJ2-1	CASSLNAVSVEQFF
TRBV10-3	TRBJ1-6	CAISEGTGNSPLHF
TRBV29-1	TRBJ2-7	CSVGQGGNYEQYF
TRBV2	TRBJ2-2	CASSEENIGELFF
TRBV29-1	TRBJ2-7	CSVLGQGIEQYF
TRBV20-1	TRBJ2-6	CSARGTAGLGANVLTF
TRBV7-3	TRBJ1-6	CASSLRGDYNSPLHF
TRBV14	TRBJ2-5	CASSQGQKQETQYF
TRBV6-5	TRBJ1-1	CASSRRLEEAFF
TRBV5-1	TRBJ2-7	CASSLATKEQYF
TRBV2	TRBJ2-1	CASTEILDVNEQFF
TRBV5-1	TRBJ2-1	CASSLLVGNEQFF
TRBV20-1	TRBJ2-5	CSAPPREKEGTQYF
TRBV5-1	TRBJ2-1	CASSTTSGTHNEQFF
TRBV5-1	TRBJ2-1	CASSSTGDLGNEQFF
TRBV5-1	TRBJ2-7	CASSLTGGTYEQYF
TRBV3-1	TRBJ2-7	CASSLVGVAGSSYEQYF
TRBV6-2/TRBV6-3	TRBJ2-5	CASSYSRGNGGTQYF
TRBV6-5	TRBJ2-1	CASSPPSGYNEQFF
TRBV20-1	TRBJ1-6	CSAREGTGNNSPLHF
TRBV5-1	TRBJ2-1	CASSLGGSGRDTEQFF
TRBV28	TRBJ2-7	CASSLYDEQYF
TRBV20-1	TRBJ2-3	CSASLGDTQYF
TRBV27	TRBJ1-1	CAHWGDRAIEAFF
TRBV12-3/TRBV12-4	TRBJ1-1	CASTTWTGSWTEAFF
TRBV7-9	TRBJ1-5	CASSLVGTNNQPQHF
TRBV5-6	TRBJ2-5	CASSLEWRGQETQYF
TRBV11-2	TRBJ2-7	CASSYLATGDEQYF
TRBV21-1	TRBJ2-7	CASSRPAGGSYEQYF
TRBV25-1	TRBJ2-7	CASSAYRGQGASEQYF
TRBV10-2	TRBJ2-1	CASSGHREQFF
TRBV5-1	TRBJ2-5	CASSLKDTLMYQETQYF
TRBV6-5	TRBJ2-4	CASSYTAGARNIQYF
TRBV2	TRBJ2-7	CASLKVGEQYF
TRBV12-3/TRBV12-4	TRBJ2-3	CASEVDYSTDTQYF
TRBV5-1	TRBJ2-4	CASSLPSENIQYF
TRBV10-2	TRBJ2-1	CASSAGLSPYNEQFF
TRBV7-9	TRBJ2-7	CASSPKTYEQYF
TRBV20-1	TRBJ2-1	CSASTPSSYNEQFF
TRBV7-2	TRBJ2-7	CASSLEAEQYF
TRBV5-6	TRBJ2-7	CASSLPASGVYEQYF
TRBV19	TRBJ2-7	CASAQVSPYEQYF
TRBV2	TRBJ2-7	CASRQGTYEQYF
TRBV15	TRBJ2-6	CATSRVAGSGANVLTF
TRBV28	TRBJ2-4	CASSLPQGAKNIQYF
TRBV27	TRBJ2-3	CASSARLAVSTDTQYF